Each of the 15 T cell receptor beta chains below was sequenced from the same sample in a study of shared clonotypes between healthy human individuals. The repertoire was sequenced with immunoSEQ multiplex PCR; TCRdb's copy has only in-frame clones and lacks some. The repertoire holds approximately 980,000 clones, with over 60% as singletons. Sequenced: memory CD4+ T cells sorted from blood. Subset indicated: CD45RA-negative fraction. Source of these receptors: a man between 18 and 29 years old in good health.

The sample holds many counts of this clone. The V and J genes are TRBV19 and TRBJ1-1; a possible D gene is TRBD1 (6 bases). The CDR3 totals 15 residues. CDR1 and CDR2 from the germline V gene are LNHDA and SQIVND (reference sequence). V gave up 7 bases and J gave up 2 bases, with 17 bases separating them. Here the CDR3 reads CASKVILDSNTEAFF. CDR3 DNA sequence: TGTGCCAGTAAGGTAATATTGGACAGCAACACTGAAGCTTTCTTT.

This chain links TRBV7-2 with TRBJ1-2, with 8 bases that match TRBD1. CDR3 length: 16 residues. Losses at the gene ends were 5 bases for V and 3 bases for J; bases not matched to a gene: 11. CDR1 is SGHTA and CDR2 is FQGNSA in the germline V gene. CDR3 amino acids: CASSPIGLGQDYGYTF. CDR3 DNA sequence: TGTGCCAGCAGCCCCATAGGGTTGGGACAGGACTATGGCTACACCTTC.

CDR3 region: CAWSVGGALNYGYTF. CDR3 DNA sequence: TGTGCCTGGAGTGTAGGGGGGGCGCTTAACTATGGCTACACCTTC. The chain couples TRBV30 to TRBJ1-2, with D maybe TRBD1 (6 bases). V was trimmed by 0 bases and J by 1 base, leaving 12 bases between them. This CDR3 region has 15 residues. Germline CDR1 and CDR2: GTSNPN and SVGIG (reference sequence).

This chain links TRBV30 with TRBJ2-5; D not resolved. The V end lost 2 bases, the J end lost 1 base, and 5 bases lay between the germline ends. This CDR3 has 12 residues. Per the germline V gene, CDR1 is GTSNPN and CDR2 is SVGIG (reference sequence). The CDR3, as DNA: TGTGCCTGGAGTATGAGCCAAGAGACCCAGTACTTC. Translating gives CAWSMSQETQYF.

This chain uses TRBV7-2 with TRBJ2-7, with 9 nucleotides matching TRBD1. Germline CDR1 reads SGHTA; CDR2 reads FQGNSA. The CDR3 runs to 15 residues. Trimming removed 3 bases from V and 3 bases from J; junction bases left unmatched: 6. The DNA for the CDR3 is TGTGCCAGCAGCTTTCGCGGACAGGGGAACTACGAGCAGTACTTC. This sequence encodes CASSFRGQGNYEQYF.

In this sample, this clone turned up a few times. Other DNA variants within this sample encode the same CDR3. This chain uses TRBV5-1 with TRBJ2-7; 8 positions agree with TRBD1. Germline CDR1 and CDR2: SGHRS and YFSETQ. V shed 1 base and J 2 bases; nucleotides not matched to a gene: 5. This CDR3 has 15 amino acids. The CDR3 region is CASSLMQGATYEQYF. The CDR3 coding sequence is TGCGCCAGCAGCTTGATGCAGGGGGCTACCTACGAGCAGTACTTC.

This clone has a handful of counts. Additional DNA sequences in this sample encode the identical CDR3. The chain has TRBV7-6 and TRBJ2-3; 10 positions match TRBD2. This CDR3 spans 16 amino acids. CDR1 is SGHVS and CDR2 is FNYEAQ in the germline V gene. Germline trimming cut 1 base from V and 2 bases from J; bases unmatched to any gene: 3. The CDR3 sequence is CASSLDSGGNTDTQYF. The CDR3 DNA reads TGTGCCAGCAGCTTAGATAGCGGGGGGAACACAGATACGCAGTATTTT.

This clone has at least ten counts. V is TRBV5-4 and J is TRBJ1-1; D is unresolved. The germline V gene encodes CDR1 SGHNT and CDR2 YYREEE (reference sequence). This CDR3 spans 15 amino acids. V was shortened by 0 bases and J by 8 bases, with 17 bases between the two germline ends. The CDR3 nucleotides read TGTGCCAGCAGCTTGGCCGGGTCCCTCCGTAGGGAAGCTTTCTTT. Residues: CASSLAGSLRREAFF.

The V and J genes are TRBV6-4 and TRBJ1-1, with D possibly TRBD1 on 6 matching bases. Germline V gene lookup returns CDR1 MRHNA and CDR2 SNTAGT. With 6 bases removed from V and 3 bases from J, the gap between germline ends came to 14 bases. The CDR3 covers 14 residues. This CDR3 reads CASRIGQWYTEAFF. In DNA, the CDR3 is TGTGCCAGCAGGATAGGACAGTGGTACACTGAAGCTTTCTTT.

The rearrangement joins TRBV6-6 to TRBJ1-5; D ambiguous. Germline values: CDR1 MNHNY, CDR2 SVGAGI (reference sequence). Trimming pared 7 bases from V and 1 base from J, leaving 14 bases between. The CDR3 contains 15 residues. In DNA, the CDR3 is TGTGCCAGCAATCGGTTAGCCCAGAGCAATCAGCCCCAGCATTTT. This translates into CASNRLAQSNQPQHF.

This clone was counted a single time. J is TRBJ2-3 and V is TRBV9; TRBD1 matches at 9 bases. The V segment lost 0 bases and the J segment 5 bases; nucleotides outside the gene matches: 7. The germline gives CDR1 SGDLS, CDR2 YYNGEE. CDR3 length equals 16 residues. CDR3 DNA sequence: TGTGCCAGCAGCGTAGCCCCCGGGACAGGGATAGATACGCAGTATTTT. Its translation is CASSVAPGTGIDTQYF.

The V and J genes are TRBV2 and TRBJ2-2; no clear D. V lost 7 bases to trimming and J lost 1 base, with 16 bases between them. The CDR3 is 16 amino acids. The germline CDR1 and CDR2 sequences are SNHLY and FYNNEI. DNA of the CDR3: TGTGCCAGCACCGAAGACTCTTCAGTGAACACCGGGGAGCTGTTTTTT. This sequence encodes CASTEDSSVNTGELFF.

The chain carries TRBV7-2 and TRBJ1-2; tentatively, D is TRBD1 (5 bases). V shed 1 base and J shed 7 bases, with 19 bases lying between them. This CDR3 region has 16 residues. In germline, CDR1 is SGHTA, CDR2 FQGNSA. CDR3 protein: CASSLEYRAGLGGYTF. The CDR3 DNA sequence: TGTGCCAGCAGCTTAGAATACCGGGCAGGGTTGGGTGGCTACACCTTC.

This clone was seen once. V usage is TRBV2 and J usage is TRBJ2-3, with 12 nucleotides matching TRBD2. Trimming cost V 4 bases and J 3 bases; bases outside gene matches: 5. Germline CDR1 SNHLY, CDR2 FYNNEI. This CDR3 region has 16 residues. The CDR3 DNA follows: TGTGCCAGCAGTGCTCTAGCGGGGGGGCTGACAGATACGCAGTATTTT. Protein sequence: CASSALAGGLTDTQYF.

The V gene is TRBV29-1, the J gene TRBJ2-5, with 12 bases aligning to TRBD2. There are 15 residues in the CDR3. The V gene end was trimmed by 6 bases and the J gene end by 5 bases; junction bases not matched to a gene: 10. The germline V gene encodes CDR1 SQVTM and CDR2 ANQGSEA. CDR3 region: CSVRTSGKNGETQYF. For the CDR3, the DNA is TGCAGCGTCCGGACTAGCGGGAAAAACGGGGAGACCCAGTACTTC.